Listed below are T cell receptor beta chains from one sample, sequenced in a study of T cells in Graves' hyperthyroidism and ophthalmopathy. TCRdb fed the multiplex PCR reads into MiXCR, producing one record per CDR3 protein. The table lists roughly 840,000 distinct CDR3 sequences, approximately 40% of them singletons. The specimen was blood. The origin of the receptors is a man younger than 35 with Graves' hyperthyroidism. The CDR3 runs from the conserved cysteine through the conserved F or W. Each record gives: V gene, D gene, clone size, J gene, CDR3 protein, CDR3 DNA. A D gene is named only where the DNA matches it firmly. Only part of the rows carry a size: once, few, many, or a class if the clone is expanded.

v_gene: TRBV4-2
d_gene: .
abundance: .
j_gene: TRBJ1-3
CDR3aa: CASSQEFGASYTIYF
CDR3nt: TGTGCCAGCAGCCAAGAATTCGGGGCAAGCTACACCATATATTTT

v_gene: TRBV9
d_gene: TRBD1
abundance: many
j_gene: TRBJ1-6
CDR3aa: CASSISGQGMDSPLHF
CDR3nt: TGTGCCAGCAGCATTTCGGGACAGGGGATGGATTCACCCCTCCACTTT

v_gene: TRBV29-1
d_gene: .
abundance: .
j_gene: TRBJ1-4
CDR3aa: CSVEDSTATNEKLFF
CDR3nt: TGCAGCGTTGAAGATTCGACTGCAACTAATGAAAAACTGTTTTTT

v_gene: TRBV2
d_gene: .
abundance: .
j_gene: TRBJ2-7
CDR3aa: CASSFPLDGKVFHEQYF
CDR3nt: TGTGCCAGCAGTTTCCCCCTCGATGGGAAGGTTTTCCACGAGCAGTACTTC

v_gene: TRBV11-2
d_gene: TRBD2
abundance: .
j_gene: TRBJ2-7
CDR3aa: CASSVTAGVSYEQYF
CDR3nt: TGTGCCAGCAGCGTTACAGCGGGAGTATCCTACGAGCAGTACTTC

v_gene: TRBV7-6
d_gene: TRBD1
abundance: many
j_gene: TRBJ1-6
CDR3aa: CASSSDRDRGSPLHF
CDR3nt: TGTGCCAGCAGCTCAGACCGGGACAGGGGATCACCCCTCCACTTT

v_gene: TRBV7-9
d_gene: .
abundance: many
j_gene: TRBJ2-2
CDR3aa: CASSRLGAGELFF
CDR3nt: TGTGCCAGCAGTCGTTTAGGCGCCGGGGAGCTGTTTTTT

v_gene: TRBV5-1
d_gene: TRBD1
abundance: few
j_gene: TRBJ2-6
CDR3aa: CASSPFGQASLSSGANVLTF
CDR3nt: TGCGCCAGCAGCCCCTTCGGACAGGCGAGCCTGAGCTCTGGGGCCAACGTCCTGACTTTC

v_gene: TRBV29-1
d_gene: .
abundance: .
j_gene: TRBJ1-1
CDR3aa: CSLGGNTEAFF
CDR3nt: TGCAGCTTGGGAGGGAACACTGAAGCTTTCTTT

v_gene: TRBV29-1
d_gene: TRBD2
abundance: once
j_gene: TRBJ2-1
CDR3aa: CSVEDQKREGPLKFF
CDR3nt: TGCAGCGTTGAAGATCAGAAGCGGGAGGGACCTTTAAAGTTCTTC

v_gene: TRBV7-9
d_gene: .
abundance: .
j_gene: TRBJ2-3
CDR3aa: CASSLARRDTQYF
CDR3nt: TGTGCCAGCAGCTTAGCGCGGAGGGATACGCAGTATTTT